This TCR beta chain was captured by sequencing in a study of cytomegalovirus exposure and HLA in healthy donors. Overall study findings and caveats: Reportedly, diagnosis of cytomegalovirus status by the classifier showed high specificity and sensitivity.

CDR3 size: 13 residues. Germline lookup yields CDR1 LNHDA and CDR2 SQIVND (reference sequence). V was shortened by 5 bases and J by 3 bases, with 11 bases between the two germline ends. Primers included in the PCR were 60 Vbeta and 13 Jbeta primers. Repertoires were generated with immunoSEQ multiplex PCR, while TCRdb's copy carries only in-frame clones and drops some. The table counts roughly 75,000 clones; 4.5% to 5% lies in the top ten. As for this clone: Antigen: not known.

Sequencing input: PBMCs. This TCR derives from a man between 40 and 49 years old in good health and CMV-seronegative. The rearrangement joins TRBV19 to TRBJ2-7; tentative D call: TRBD2 (6 bases). Written as DNA, the CDR3 is TGTGCCAGTAGTTTACGACTAGACTACGAGCAGTACTTC. Translated: CASSLRLDYEQYF.